The TCR beta chain under discussion was sequenced for a study of cytomegalovirus exposure and HLA in healthy donors. Looked up from germline, CDR1 is SGDLS and CDR2 is YYNGEE. This CDR3 is 13 amino acids long. Between the trimmed V and J ends, which lost 0 bases and 8 bases, there was a span of 6 bases. Overall study findings and caveats: Using a false discovery rate of 0.05, a later analysis showed that approximately 16,000 TCR beta sequences were associated with HLA alleles. Among the most significant clusters, several appeared linked to common viral pathogens in a later analysis. CMV serostatus stood as the only immune exposure information on hand.

The PCR had 60 Vbeta and 13 Jbeta primers. TCRdb's copy holds only in-frame clones and misses some; the assay was immunoSEQ multiplex PCR. The data show around 130,000 clones, around 81% seen once. This clone was recorded only once. Its target is unknown. The sample contains more than one DNA sequence encoding this CDR3. The specimen was PBMCs. The chain carries TRBV9 and TRBJ1-6; tentative D call: TRBD1 (5 bases). The sequence was collected from a young man in good health and CMV-seronegative. CDR3 protein: CASSVVGDSPLHF. CDR3 bases: TGTGCCAGCAGCGTAGTAGGGGATTCACCCCTCCACTTT.